This TCR beta chain was identified during a study of immune evolution from preneoplasia to lung adenocarcinoma. Generated by immunoSEQ multiplex PCR, the TCRdb table keeps only in-frame clones and is missing some. The table has under 7,000 clones, over 70% seen once. This CDR3 comprises 20 residues. V shed 2 bases and J 4 bases; nucleotides not matched to a gene: 15. Germline V gives CDR1 SGDLS, CDR2 YYNGEE. The chain couples TRBV9 to TRBJ2-1; 13 nucleotides agree with TRBD2. The sequenced sample consisted of FFPE lung adenocarcinoma in situ tissue. The clonotype was recovered from a person aged 60-79 years with lung adenocarcinoma. The CDR3 sequence: CASSVPRGTSGGAGYNEQFF. The CDR3 region has the DNA TGTGCCAGCAGCGTCCCGCGGGGTACTAGCGGGGGGGCCGGGTACAATGAGCAGTTCTTC. The full variable domain, completed using reference TRBV9 and TRBJ2-1, is DSGVTQTPKHLITATGQRVTLRCSPRSGDLSVYWYQQSLDQGLQFLIQYYNGEERAKGNILERFSAQQFPDLHSELNLSSLELGDSALYFCASSVPRGTSGGAGYNEQFFGPGTRLTVL.